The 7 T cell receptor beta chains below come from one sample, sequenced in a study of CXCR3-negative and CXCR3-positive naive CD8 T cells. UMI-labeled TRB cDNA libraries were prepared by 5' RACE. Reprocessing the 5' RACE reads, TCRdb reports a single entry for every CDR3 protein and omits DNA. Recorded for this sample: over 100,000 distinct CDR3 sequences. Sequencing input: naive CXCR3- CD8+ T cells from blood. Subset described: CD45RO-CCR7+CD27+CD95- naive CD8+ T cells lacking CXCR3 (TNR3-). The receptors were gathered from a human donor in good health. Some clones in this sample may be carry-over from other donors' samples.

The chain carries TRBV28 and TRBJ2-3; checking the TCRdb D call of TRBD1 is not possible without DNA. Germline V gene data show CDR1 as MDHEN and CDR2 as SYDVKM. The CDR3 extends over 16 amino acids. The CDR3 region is CASSFPLANDPDTQYF.

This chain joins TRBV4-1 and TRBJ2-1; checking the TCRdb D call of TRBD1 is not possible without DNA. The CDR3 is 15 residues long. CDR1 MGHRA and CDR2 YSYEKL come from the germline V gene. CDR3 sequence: CASSQDVLGGNEQFF.

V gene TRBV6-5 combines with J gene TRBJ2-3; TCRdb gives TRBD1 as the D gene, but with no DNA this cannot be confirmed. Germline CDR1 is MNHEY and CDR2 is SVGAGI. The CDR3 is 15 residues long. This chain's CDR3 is CASSSTQGVTDTQYF.

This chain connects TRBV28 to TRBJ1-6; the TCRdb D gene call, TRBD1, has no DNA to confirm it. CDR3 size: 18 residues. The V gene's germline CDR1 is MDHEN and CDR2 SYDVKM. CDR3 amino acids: CASSTGVLKYSYNSPLHF.

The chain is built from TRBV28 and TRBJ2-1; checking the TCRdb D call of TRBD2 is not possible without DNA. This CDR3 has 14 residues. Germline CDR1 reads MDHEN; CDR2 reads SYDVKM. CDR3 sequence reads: CASSLVTSGDEQFF.

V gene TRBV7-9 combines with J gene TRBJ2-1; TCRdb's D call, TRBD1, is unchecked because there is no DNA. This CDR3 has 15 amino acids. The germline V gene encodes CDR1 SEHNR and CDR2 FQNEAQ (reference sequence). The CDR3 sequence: CASSPRLGRDNEQFF.

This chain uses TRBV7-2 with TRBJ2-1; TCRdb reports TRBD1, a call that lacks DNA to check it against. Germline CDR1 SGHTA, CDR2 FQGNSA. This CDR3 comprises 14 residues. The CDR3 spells CASSLGGERNEQFF. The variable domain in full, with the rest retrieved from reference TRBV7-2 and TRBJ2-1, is GAGVSQSPSNKVTEKGKDVELRCDPISGHTALYWYRQSLGQGLEFLIYFQGNSAPDKSGLPSDRFSAERTGGSVSTLTIQRTQQEDSAVYLCASSLGGERNEQFFGPGTRLTVL.